These 13 T cell receptor beta chains came from one sample sequenced in a study of shared clonotypes between healthy human individuals (dated by TCRdb to 2019 to 2021). The library was built by means of the immunoSEQ multiplex PCR assay. TCRdb's version of the immuneACCESS table is confined to in-frame rearrangements and falls short of the full clone set. An unresolved V gene accounts for under half of the shortfall where checked; the remainder is of unknown origin. Recorded for this sample are over a million clones; about 75% of them occurred a single time. Approximately 1.5% of the sample rests with the top ten. Sequencing was performed on memory CD4+ T cells sorted from blood. Read against the paper, the sample's cell subset or site label means: CD45RA-negative fraction. These TCRs come from a young man in good health.

The gene calls are TRBV7-9 and TRBJ2-7; 7 bases are a match to TRBD2. Germline loops: CDR1 SEHNR, CDR2 FQNEAQ (reference sequence). The CDR3 covers 12 residues. The junction had 6 bases not matched to a gene; V was cut back by 1 base and J by 12 bases. The CDR3, as DNA: TGTGCCAGCAGCTTAGACCGGGAGGCGCCGTACTTC. Translation: CASSLDREAPYF.

This clone appeared many times. CDR3 amino acids: CATSRGTPDNQPQHF. CDR3 sequence (DNA): TGTGCCACCAGCAGGGGGACCCCAGACAATCAGCCCCAGCATTTT. The V and J genes are TRBV15 and TRBJ1-5; a possible D gene is TRBD1 (5 bases). The V and J ends lost 3 bases and 3 bases respectively, with 12 bases between them. The germline CDR1 and CDR2 sequences are LNHNV and YYDKDF (reference sequence). The CDR3 is made up of 15 amino acids.

As for this clone: The same CDR3 can be traced to other DNA sequences in this sample. V gene TRBV7-2 combines with J gene TRBJ2-2; weak D call: TRBD2 (5 bases). The CDR3 loop spans 15 amino acids. Trimming cost V 5 bases and J 0 bases, with 10 bases left between them. CDR1 is SGHTA and CDR2 is FQGNSA in the germline V gene. DNA of the CDR3: TGTGCCAGCAGCCCGACGAGGGCGAACACCGGGGAGCTGTTTTTT. It specifies CASSPTRANTGELFF.

This clone was counted between two and nine times. This chain joins TRBV7-2 and TRBJ1-2, with a weak D call TRBD1 (6 bases). V lost 1 base and J lost 4, with 13 bases in between. Germline CDR1 SGHTA, CDR2 FQGNSA. The CDR3 has 15 residues. In DNA form, the CDR3 reads TGTGCCAGCAGCTTAGTAACAGGGAAAGGCTATGGCTACACCTTC. Protein sequence: CASSLVTGKGYGYTF. Together with reference TRBV7-2 and TRBJ1-2, the CDR3 gives the full variable domain: GAGVSQSPSNKVTEKGKDVELRCDPISGHTALYWYRQSLGQGLEFLIYFQGNSAPDKSGLPSDRFSAERTGGSVSTLTIQRTQQEDSAVYLCASSLVTGKGYGYTFGSGTRLTVV.

For this clone: This sample includes further DNA sequences coding for the same CDR3. The chain has TRBV5-4 and TRBJ2-1; TRBD1 matches 8 bases. Germline V gives CDR1 SGHNT, CDR2 YYREEE (reference sequence). The CDR3 consists of 15 residues. The V gene end was trimmed by 2 bases and the J gene end by 1 base; junction bases not matched to a gene: 2. In nucleotides, the CDR3 is TGTGCCAGCAGCTTCGACAGGGGATCCTACAATGAGCAGTTCTTC. Protein: CASSFDRGSYNEQFF.

The V and J genes are TRBV5-1 and TRBJ2-2; D not resolved. The germline gives CDR1 SGHRS, CDR2 YFSETQ. The CDR3 has 15 residues. Trimming removed 0 bases at V and 4 bases at J, with 10 bases between. The CDR3 is CASSLVTMTTGELFF. CDR3 in DNA: TGCGCCAGCAGCTTGGTTACCATGACCACCGGGGAGCTGTTTTTT.

The rearrangement links TRBV23-1 to TRBJ2-1, with 7 positions matching TRBD1. TRBV23-1 is classed as an ORF, of uncertain function. The CDR3 totals 17 residues. Germline trimming cut 0 bases from V and 5 bases from J; bases unmatched to any gene: 10. The CDR3 reads CASSQSSDRLNNNEQFF. The CDR3 DNA follows: TGCGCCAGCAGTCAATCCTCGGACAGGTTGAATAACAATGAGCAGTTCTTC.

This clone was counted between two and nine times. The chain employs TRBV30 and TRBJ1-4; no definite D call. Germline CDR1 and CDR2: GTSNPN and SVGIG (reference sequence). With 8 bases removed from V and 0 bases from J, the gap between germline ends came to 13 bases. This CDR3 has 14 amino acids. CDR3 sequence reads: CASHRGTTNEKLFF. CDR3 DNA sequence: TGTGCCAGTCATCGGGGTACAACTAATGAAAAACTGTTTTTT. Full variable domain (outside the CDR3, taken from reference TRBV30 and TRBJ1-4): SQTIHQWPATLVQPVGSPLSLECTVEGTSNPNLYWYRQAAGRGLQLLFYSVGIGQISSEVPQNLSASRPQDRQFILSSKKLLLSDSGFYLCASHRGTTNEKLFFGSGTQLSVL.

This chain joins TRBV5-6 and TRBJ1-1; D is uncertain. Germline CDR1 SGHDT, CDR2 YYEEEE. CDR3 length: 15 amino acids. The V gene lost 1 base and the J gene lost 0 bases, with 10 bases spanning the gap. CDR3 loop: CASSLKDRVNTEAFF. As DNA, the CDR3 is TGTGCCAGCAGCTTGAAGGACCGGGTGAACACTGAAGCTTTCTTT.

The chain combines TRBV5-1 with TRBJ2-5; 7 bases are a match to TRBD2. Germline CDR1 SGHRS, CDR2 YFSETQ. J gave up 1 base and V 2 bases, and 8 bases lay outside the gene matches. The CDR3 loop spans 16 amino acids. Written as DNA, the CDR3 is TGCGCCAGCAGCTTCGGTTGGGGAGGGCGCCAAGAGACCCAGTACTTC. Translation gives CASSFGWGGRQETQYF. Full variable domain (rest looked up from reference TRBV5-1 and TRBJ2-5): KAGVTQTPRYLIKTRGQQVTLSCSPISGHRSVSWYQQTPGQGLQFLFEYFSETQRNKGNFPGRFSGRQFSNSRSEMNVSTLELGDSALYLCASSFGWGGRQETQYFGPGTRLLVL.

The chain employs TRBV7-3 and TRBJ2-1; D possibly corresponds to TRBD1 (5 bases). Germline values: CDR1 SGHTA, CDR2 FQGTGA. This CDR3 is built from 13 residues. V shed 3 bases and J shed 4 bases, with 7 bases lying between them. As DNA, the CDR3 is TGTGCCAGCAGCTTTCAGGGATACAATGAGCAGTTCTTC. Protein sequence: CASSFQGYNEQFF.

The table lists this clone with a few counts. V and J are TRBV2 and TRBJ1-6; no reliable D call. The CDR3 contains 12 residues. Germline V CDR1 and CDR2: SNHLY, FYNNEI. V was cut by 3 bases and J by 10 bases, with 7 bases left in between. The CDR3 DNA sequence: TGTGCCAGCAGTGACAGAAAGTCACCCCTCCACTTT. Translating it yields CASSDRKSPLHF.

A word on this clone: In the same sample, other DNA sequences code for this CDR3. The chain uses TRBV6-6 and TRBJ1-1; tentatively, D is TRBD1 (6 bases). The CDR3 is 14 amino acids. The V end lost 0 bases, the J end lost 4 bases, and 9 bases lay between the germline ends. CDR1 and CDR2 from the germline V gene are MNHNY and SVGAGI (reference sequence). The CDR3 DNA is TGTGCCAGCAGTTACTCGGGGGGCAGCACTGAAGCTTTCTTT. Translation gives CASSYSGGSTEAFF.